A single sample is the source of the 10 T cell receptor beta chains below, sequenced in a study of cytomegalovirus exposure and HLA in healthy donors. PCR used 60 Vbeta primers and 13 Jbeta primers. Using immunoSEQ multiplex PCR, the repertoire was profiled, and TCRdb retains in-frame clones only, with some absent. The sample has about 170,000 clones, roughly 84% seen once. Input material: PBMCs. The receptors were gathered from a boy aged 2 to 10 in good health and CMV-seronegative.

The table lists this clone with a count of one. The chain couples TRBV19 to TRBJ1-3; D perhaps matches TRBD1 (5 bases). Germline V lookup: CDR1 LNHDA, CDR2 SQIVND (reference sequence). V was cut by 5 bases and J by 0 bases, with 11 bases left in between. The CDR3 runs 15 residues. The CDR3 bases are TGTGCCAGTAGTTTCGAGACAGTCTCTGGAAACACCATATATTTT. Residues: CASSFETVSGNTIYF.

This chain links TRBV27 with TRBJ2-3; 8 nucleotides agree with TRBD1. Germline V gene data show CDR1 as MNHEY and CDR2 as SMNVEV (reference sequence). The CDR3 consists of 14 residues. Trimming removed 3 bases from V and 3 bases from J; junction bases left unmatched: 2. In DNA, the CDR3 is TGTGCCAGCAGTTTTCGGACAGGGACAGATACGCAGTATTTT. This encodes CASSFRTGTDTQYF.

This chain uses TRBV7-8 with TRBJ1-2; TRBD1 aligns across 8 bases. The CDR3 sequence is 17 residues long. Germline CDR1 reads SGHVS; CDR2 reads FQNEAQ. J gave up 4 bases and V 5 bases, and 15 bases lay outside the gene matches. In DNA, the CDR3 is TGTGCCAGCAGCCCATCGACCTACAGGGGGTCAAGCTATGGCTACACCTTC. As protein: CASSPSTYRGSSYGYTF.

This chain joins TRBV5-1 and TRBJ2-1, with D possibly matching TRBD2 (5 bases). Trimming left V 4 bases short and J 5 bases short, with 19 bases between. The germline V gene encodes CDR1 SGHRS and CDR2 YFSETQ. This CDR3 contains 16 residues. The CDR3 spells CASSLLASTTHNEQFF. DNA for the CDR3: TGCGCCAGCAGCCTCCTAGCTTCTACCACCCACAATGAGCAGTTCTTC.

As to this clone: The identical CDR3 is also encoded by other nucleotide sequences in the sample. The gene calls are TRBV11-2 and TRBJ1-5; possible D gene TRBD1, 5 bases. Trimming shortened V by 4 bases and J by 7 bases, and 20 bases separated the two germline ends. Germline assignment: CDR1 SGHAT and CDR2 FQNNGV. The CDR3 runs to 16 residues. CDR3 bases: TGTGCCAGCAGCTCCACCCAGGGCCCCGGGGGACAGCCCCAGCATTTT. It specifies CASSSTQGPGGQPQHF.

This CDR3 reads CASSGQGSTEAFF. As DNA, the CDR3 is TGTGCCAGCAGTGGACAGGGCTCCACTGAAGCTTTCTTT. The J gene is TRBJ1-1, the V gene TRBV25-1; TRBD1 aligns across 7 bases. V lost 4 bases, J lost 4 bases, and 3 bases stayed unmatched. This CDR3 spans 13 amino acids. CDR1 and CDR2 from the germline V gene are MGHDK and SYGVNS.

About this clone itself: Other DNA sequences within the sample encode an identical CDR3. This chain links TRBV6-6 with TRBJ2-7; D is perhaps TRBD1 (7 bases). Trimming pared 0 bases from V and 5 bases from J, leaving 14 bases between. CDR3 length: 15 amino acids. Germline CDR1 MNHNY, CDR2 SVGAGI (reference sequence). The CDR3 coding sequence is TGTGCCAGCAGTTACTCGACCGGCAGGGGGGACGAGCAGTACTTC. It codes for CASSYSTGRGDEQYF.

This chain uses TRBV4-1 with TRBJ2-7; 9 nucleotides match TRBD2. J lost 2 bases, V lost 1 base, and 6 bases had no gene match. This CDR3 region has 16 residues. Per the germline V gene, CDR1 is MGHRA and CDR2 is YSYEKL. In DNA, the CDR3 is TGCGCCAGCAGCCAAGTATCCGGGACTAGCCCCTACGAGCAGTACTTC. Its translation: CASSQVSGTSPYEQYF.

The chain has TRBV10-1 and TRBJ2-1; maybe TRBD1 (6 bases). V lost 0 bases to trimming and J lost 10 bases, with 13 bases between them. CDR3 length equals 14 residues. Germline V gene lookup returns CDR1 WNHNN and CDR2 SYGVQD (reference sequence). The CDR3 protein is CASSESPGVGEQFF. The CDR3, as DNA: TGCGCCAGCAGTGAGTCACCAGGGGTGGGGGAGCAGTTCTTC.

Turning to this clone: The same CDR3 also results from other DNA sequences found in this sample. This sequence joins TRBV5-1 and TRBJ2-7; unclear D gene. The CDR3 has 13 residues. With 0 bases removed from V and 2 bases from J, the gap between germline ends came to 6 bases. The V gene's germline CDR1 is SGHRS and CDR2 YFSETQ. CDR3 DNA: TGCGCCAGCAGCTTGGACAGCACCTACGAGCAGTACTTC. Amino acids: CASSLDSTYEQYF.